This is a list of T cell receptor beta chains from one sample in a study of CD8 T cells in Susac syndrome. One entry per CDR3 protein, called by TCRdb with MiXCR from the immunoSEQ multiplex PCR reads. Of some 68,000 distinct CDR3 sequences listed, 93% are singletons. The sample was CD4+ T cells from PBMCs. The receptors come from a human donor with Susac syndrome. The CDR3 runs from the conserved cysteine through the conserved F or W. Fields, in order: V gene, J gene, D gene, clone size, CDR3 DNA, CDR3 protein. The D gene is left open where the match is weak. Not every row has a clone size; where given, it reads once, few, many or a size class.

TRBV4-3	TRBJ1-6	TRBD1	.	TGCGCCAGCAGCCAGGATCAGGGGGGTAATTCACCCCTCCACTTT	CASSQDQGGNSPLHF
TRBV4-3	TRBJ1-2	TRBD1	.	TGCGCCAGCAGCCAACGGACAGGGGGCGGCTATGGCTACACCTTC	CASSQRTGGGYGYTF
TRBV28	TRBJ2-5	TRBD1	.	TGTGCCAGCAGTTTATGGCCGGGACAGGGGATGACCCAGTACTTC	CASSLWPGQGMTQYF
TRBV12-5	TRBJ1-1	TRBD1	.	TGTGCTAGTGCCCTGAGCCGGCCGGGACAGCCTGAAGCTTTCTTT	CASALSRPGQPEAFF
TRBV28	TRBJ1-1	.	.	TGTGCCACCTATACAGGGCAGAGGGGCCGAGGGACTGAAGCTTTCTTT	CATYTGQRGRGTEAFF
TRBV7-2	TRBJ2-1	TRBD1	.	TGTGCCAGCAGCTCATGGACAGGGAGGAATGAGCAGTTCTTC	CASSSWTGRNEQFF
TRBV27	TRBJ2-3	.	.	TGTGCCAGCAGAGATCGAGCGACGTATACGCAGTATTTT	CASRDRATYTQYF
TRBV28	TRBJ1-2	.	.	TGTGCCAGCAGTTTAAGGGTTCGGGGCTACACCTTC	CASSLRVRGYTF
TRBV7-3	TRBJ2-3	.	once	TGTGCCAGCAGCTTAGCTAACACAGATACGCAGTATTTT	CASSLANTDTQYF
TRBV7-3	TRBJ2-7	TRBD1	.	TGTGCCAGCAGCCCAACCGGGACAGAGAGCTCCTACGAGCAGTACTTC	CASSPTGTESSYEQYF
TRBV6-5	TRBJ2-1	TRBD2	once	TGTGCCAGCAGTTACAGGCGGGGGGGCCTTGAGCAGTTCTTC	CASSYRRGGLEQFF
TRBV29-1	TRBJ2-7	TRBD1	few	TGCAGCGTACAGGGGGCGAGCTCCTACGAGCAGTACTTC	CSVQGASSYEQYF
TRBV7-2	TRBJ2-5	.	.	TGTGCCAGCAGCTTAGGGACCGGGCGGGGGCCCCAAGAGACCCAGTACTTC	CASSLGTGRGPQETQYF
TRBV12-3/TRBV12-4	TRBJ2-2	.	.	TGTGCCAGCAGTTTATTGCCAGACACCGGGGAGCTGTTTTTT	CASSLLPDTGELFF
TRBV6-5	TRBJ1-2	.	.	TGTGCCAGCAGTTATTCGCGGGGGTTCCGCCTCTATGGCTACACCTTC	CASSYSRGFRLYGYTF
TRBV28	TRBJ2-5	.	.	TGTGCCAGCAGCCTGAAGCTCGACAGGAGCGCCCAGTACTTC	CASSLKLDRSAQYF
TRBV28	TRBJ2-7	.	once	TGTGCCAGCATCCCCGGGGGAGCTTACGAGCAGTACTTC	CASIPGGAYEQYF
TRBV5-1	TRBJ2-7	TRBD2	.	TGCGCCAGCAGCGAGAGACTAGCGGGGTCCTACGAGCAGTACTTC	CASSERLAGSYEQYF